The clone carrying this T cell receptor beta chain was seen just once. Its antigen remains unidentified. PCR was performed using 60 Vbeta and 13 Jbeta primers. Assay: immunoSEQ multiplex PCR; the TCRdb copy retains only in-frame clones and omits some. Among 85,000 to 100,000 clones listed, around 86% were seen once. These data come from a study of cytomegalovirus exposure and HLA in healthy donors. Notes on the study in general: Cytomegalovirus status, reportedly, was diagnosed with high specificity and sensitivity by the classifier. Some TCR beta chains (roughly 160 of them) were listed as cytomegalovirus-associated. The authors later found most CMV-associated TCR beta chains appeared HLA-restricted. According to an earlier analysis, most TCR beta V segments yielded productive rearrangements about 90% or about 30% of the time.

The germline V and J ends were trimmed by 10 bases and 0 bases, with 10 bases remaining between them. Germline CDR1 ENHRY, CDR2 SYGVKD. This CDR3 comprises 13 residues. Sequencing was performed on PBMCs. The source is a man between 25 and 39 years old in good health and CMV-seropositive. This chain connects TRBV10-3 to TRBJ1-5; weak D call: TRBD1 (6 bases). CDR3 coding DNA: TGTGCCACCGCGGACAGTAGCAATCAGCCCCAGCATTTT. It translates to CATADSSNQPQHF.